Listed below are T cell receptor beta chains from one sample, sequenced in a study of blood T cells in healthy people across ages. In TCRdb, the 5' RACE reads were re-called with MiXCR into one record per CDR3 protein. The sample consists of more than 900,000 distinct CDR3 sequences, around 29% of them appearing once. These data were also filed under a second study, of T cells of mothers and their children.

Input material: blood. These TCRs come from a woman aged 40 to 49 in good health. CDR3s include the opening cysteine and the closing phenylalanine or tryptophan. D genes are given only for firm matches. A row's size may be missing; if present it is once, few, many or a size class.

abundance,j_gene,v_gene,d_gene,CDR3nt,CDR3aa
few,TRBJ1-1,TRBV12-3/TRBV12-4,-,TGTGCCAGCATTCAGGACGGGCGATCCACTGAAGCTTTCTTT,CASIQDGRSTEAFF
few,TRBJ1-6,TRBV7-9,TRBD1,TGTGCCAGCAGCCTTAATGACAAATTACCCGGGACAGTTAATTCACCCCTCCACTTT,CASSLNDKLPGTVNSPLHF
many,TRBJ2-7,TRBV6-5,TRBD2,TGTGCCAGCTCCGTGGCTAGCGGGGTCACCTGGGGCGAGCAGTACTTC,CASSVASGVTWGEQYF
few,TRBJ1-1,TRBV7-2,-,TGTGCCAGCAGCTCCTATCGACGGGGTGTCACTGAAGCTTTCTTT,CASSSYRRGVTEAFF
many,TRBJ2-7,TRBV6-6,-,TGTGCCAGCAGTTCTAGACAGGCTTGGCGCGAGCAGTACTTC,CASSSRQAWREQYF
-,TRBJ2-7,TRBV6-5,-,TGTGCCAGCAGTTACTCAGGACTATTCGAGCAGTACTTC,CASSYSGLFEQYF
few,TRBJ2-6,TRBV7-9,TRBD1,TGTGCCAGCAGCCGAACAGGGGCAGTCGTCCTGACTTTC,CASSRTGAVVLTF
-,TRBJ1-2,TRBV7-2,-,TGTGCCAGCAGAACCTTTTCTGACGCGACCTATGGCTACACCTTC,CASRTFSDATYGYTF
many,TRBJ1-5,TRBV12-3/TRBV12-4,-,TGTGCCAGCACTCTGACCCTGAATCAGCCCCAGCATTTT,CASTLTLNQPQHF
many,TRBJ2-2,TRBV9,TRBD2,TGTGCCAGCAGCGTTAGTAGCGGGGGGACTAACACCGGGGAGCTGTTTTTT,CASSVSSGGTNTGELFF